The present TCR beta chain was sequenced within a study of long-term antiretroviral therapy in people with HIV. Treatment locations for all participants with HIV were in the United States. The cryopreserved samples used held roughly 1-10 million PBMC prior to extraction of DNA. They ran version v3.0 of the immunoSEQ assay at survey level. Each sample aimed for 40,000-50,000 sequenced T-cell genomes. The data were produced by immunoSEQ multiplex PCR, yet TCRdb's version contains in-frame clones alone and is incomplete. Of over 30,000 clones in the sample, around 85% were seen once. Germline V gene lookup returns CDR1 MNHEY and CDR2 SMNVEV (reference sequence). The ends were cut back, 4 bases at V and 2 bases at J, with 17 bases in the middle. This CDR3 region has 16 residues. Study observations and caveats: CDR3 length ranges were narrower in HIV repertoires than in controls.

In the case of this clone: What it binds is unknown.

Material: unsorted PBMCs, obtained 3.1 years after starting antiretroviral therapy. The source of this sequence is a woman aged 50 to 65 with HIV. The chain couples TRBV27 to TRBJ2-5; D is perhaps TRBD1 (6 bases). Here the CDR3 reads CASSSRNRVAQETQYF. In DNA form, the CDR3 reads TGTGCCAGCAGTTCCAGAAACAGGGTGGCTCAAGAGACCCAGTACTTC.